Presented here are 18 T cell receptor beta chains from one specimen sequenced in a study of beta chain features in type 1 diabetes. All of the isolated RNA was reverse transcribed, so expressed TCRB transcripts were sequenced. The repertoire was sequenced with immunoSEQ multiplex PCR; TCRdb's copy has only in-frame clones and lacks some. The sample holds about 930,000 clones, roughly 17% seen once. The sequenced sample consisted of naive CD4+ T cells from blood. These receptors originate from a woman aged 18 to 35 in good health.

This clone was counted many times. This chain links TRBV10-3 with TRBJ2-1; 8 bases line up with TRBD2. V was clipped by 8 bases and J by 7 bases; unmatched bases: 10. The CDR3 contains 14 residues. Germline CDR1 and CDR2: ENHRY and SYGVKD. CDR3 sequence: CAIGRSGSSNEQFF. CDR3 nucleotides: TGTGCCATCGGCCGGAGCGGGAGTTCTAATGAGCAGTTCTTC.

The rearrangement joins TRBV2 to TRBJ2-1; 8 nucleotides agree with TRBD2. The junction had 6 bases not matched to a gene; V was cut back by 6 bases and J by 5 bases. Germline CDR1 reads SNHLY; CDR2 reads FYNNEI. CDR3 length equals 14 residues. The chain's CDR3 is CASSGAGANNEQFF. The CDR3 region has the DNA TGTGCCAGCAGCGGAGCGGGGGCCAACAATGAGCAGTTCTTC.

This clone was counted between two and nine times. J is TRBJ2-7 and V is TRBV2; 8 nucleotides agree with TRBD1. V dropped 4 bases and J dropped 3; count of bases not matched to a gene: 5. There are 14 residues in the CDR3. CDR1 and CDR2 from the germline V gene are SNHLY and FYNNEI. This CDR3 reads CASSGTGMNYEQYF. The CDR3 region has the DNA TGTGCCAGCAGTGGGACAGGGATGAACTACGAGCAGTACTTC.

This clone has a handful of counts. The V call is TRBV7-9, the J call TRBJ2-7; the D gene is possibly TRBD2 (5 bases). Trimming shortened V by 6 bases and J by 8 bases, and 20 bases separated the two germline ends. The CDR3 runs 14 residues. Germline CDR1 and CDR2: SEHNR and FQNEAQ (reference sequence). CDR3 loop: CASRGSSPSGKQYF. In DNA, the CDR3 is TGTGCCAGCAGAGGATCATCCCCGTCCGGGAAGCAGTACTTC.

The J gene is TRBJ1-1, the V gene TRBV4-1; no clear D. The germline V and J ends were trimmed by 5 bases and 7 bases, with 17 bases remaining between them. The germline gives CDR1 MGHRA, CDR2 YSYEKL. The CDR3 is made up of 14 amino acids. CDR3 sequence reads: CASSTEVGLSEAFF. DNA for the CDR3: TGCGCCAGCAGCACCGAAGTGGGATTGAGTGAAGCTTTCTTT.

This clone was detected a few times. V and J are TRBV7-2 and TRBJ1-4, with TRBD1 matching 8 bases. After removal of 3 bases from V and 4 bases from J, the junction contained 4 bases not matched to a gene. This CDR3 spans 15 amino acids. The V gene's germline CDR1 is SGHTA and CDR2 FQGNSA. Here the CDR3 reads CASSFEDRGNEKLFF. The CDR3 bases are TGTGCCAGCAGCTTTGAAGACAGGGGTAATGAAAAACTGTTTTTT.

The table lists this clone with a few counts. The rearrangement links TRBV5-1 to TRBJ2-7; no clear D gene. Germline V gene sequence: CDR1 SGHRS, CDR2 YFSETQ. This CDR3 spans 15 amino acids. Trimming removed 1 base from V and 0 bases from J, with 11 bases in between. CDR3 protein: CASSLRQESSYEQYF. The CDR3 coding sequence is TGCGCCAGCAGCTTGAGGCAGGAATCCTCCTACGAGCAGTACTTC.

The chain has TRBV2 and TRBJ1-5, with no clear D. The CDR3 loop spans 14 amino acids. Germline CDR1 SNHLY, CDR2 FYNNEI. Trimming removed 3 bases from V and 0 bases from J, with 6 bases in between. CDR3 amino acids: CASSDGYSNQPQHF. The CDR3 bases are TGTGCCAGCAGTGACGGGTATAGCAATCAGCCCCAGCATTTT. Full variable domain (rest looked up from reference TRBV2 and TRBJ1-5): EPEVTQTPSHQVTQMGQEVILRCVPISNHLYFYWYRQILGQKVEFLVSFYNNEISEKSEIFDDQFSVERPDGSNFTLKIRSTKLEDSAMYFCASSDGYSNQPQHFGDGTRLSIL.

This clone was seen a few times. Other DNA sequences in this sample translate to the same CDR3. This chain joins TRBV7-2 and TRBJ2-1; 8 bases fit TRBD1. Trimming at V came to 5 bases and at J to 4 bases, leaving 7 bases not matched to a gene. The CDR3 length is 15 residues. Germline CDR1 SGHTA, CDR2 FQGNSA. This CDR3 reads CASSPRQGSYNEQFF. The DNA for the CDR3 is TGTGCCAGCAGCCCACGACAGGGGTCATACAATGAGCAGTTCTTC. Filled out from reference TRBV7-2 and TRBJ2-1, the complete variable domain reads GAGVSQSPSNKVTEKGKDVELRCDPISGHTALYWYRQSLGQGLEFLIYFQGNSAPDKSGLPSDRFSAERTGGSVSTLTIQRTQQEDSAVYLCASSPRQGSYNEQFFGPGTRLTVL.

V is TRBV7-2 and J is TRBJ2-3; weak D call: TRBD2 (5 bases). The ends were cut back, 1 base at V and 2 bases at J, with 10 bases in the middle. This CDR3 has 15 residues. Germline CDR1 and CDR2: SGHTA and FQGNSA. The CDR3: CASSLVVRATDTQYF. The DNA of the CDR3 is TGTGCCAGCAGCTTAGTGGTGCGGGCCACAGATACGCAGTATTTT.

Comment on this clone: The same CDR3 arises from other DNA sequences in this sample as well. V gene TRBV7-2 combines with J gene TRBJ2-7; perhaps TRBD2 as D (7 bases). Germline V CDR1 and CDR2: SGHTA, FQGNSA. Trimming took off 1 base at V and 1 base at J, with 11 bases between the two ends. This CDR3 spans 15 amino acids. CDR3 in amino acids: CASSLGGGLSYEQYF. The CDR3 bases are TGTGCCAGCAGCTTAGGGGGGGGCCTATCCTACGAGCAGTACTTC.

The chain is built from TRBV6-5 and TRBJ2-3; D is possibly TRBD2 (5 bases). The germline V gene encodes CDR1 MNHEY and CDR2 SVGAGI. Trimming stripped 7 bases from V and 2 bases from J, with 13 bases between. CDR3 length: 14 residues. The CDR3 protein is CASTPIRDTDTQYF. The CDR3 DNA is TGTGCCAGCACCCCGATTCGGGACACAGATACGCAGTATTTT.

This clone was seen only a few times. The CDR3 DNA follows: TGTGCCAGCAGCCAGGGACAGATTAATGAAAAACTGTTTTTT. Protein product: CASSQGQINEKLFF. The chain couples TRBV28 to TRBJ1-4; 7 bases agree with TRBD1. CDR3 length: 14 residues. J was trimmed by 4 bases and V by 6 bases; bases with no gene match: 5. The germline V gene encodes CDR1 MDHEN and CDR2 SYDVKM. The entire variable domain, with the rest obtained from reference TRBV28 and TRBJ1-4, is as follows: DVKVTQSSRYLVKRTGEKVFLECVQDMDHENMFWYRQDPGLGLRLIYFSYDVKMKEKGDIPEGYSVSREKKERFSLILESASTNQTSMYLCASSQGQINEKLFFGSGTQLSVL.

The CDR3 region is CASSPGVSSPRSYNEQFF. CDR3 coding DNA: TGTGCCAGCTCACCAGGGGTGTCTAGCCCTCGCTCCTACAATGAGCAGTTCTTC. This chain uses TRBV18 with TRBJ2-1; perhaps TRBD2 as D (5 bases). The CDR3 runs to 18 residues. V lost 2 bases to trimming and J lost 0 bases, with 17 bases between them. Looked up from germline, CDR1 is KGHSH and CDR2 is LQKENI.

The chain recombines TRBV10-3 with TRBJ2-2; D not certain. V shed 1 base and J shed 7 bases, with 4 bases lying between them. The germline V gene encodes CDR1 ENHRY and CDR2 SYGVKD. This CDR3 spans 12 amino acids. The CDR3 is CAISEWGGELFF. For the CDR3, the DNA is TGTGCCATCAGTGAGTGGGGCGGGGAGCTGTTTTTT.

The V call is TRBV7-2, the J call TRBJ2-1; 8 bases fit TRBD1. CDR3 size: 16 residues. J gave up 0 bases and V 5 bases, and 6 bases lay outside the gene matches. Germline CDR1 is SGHTA and CDR2 is FQGNSA. The CDR3 DNA sequence: TGTGCCAGCAGCGGATGGGGACAGGTCTCCTACAATGAGCAGTTCTTC. Protein product: CASSGWGQVSYNEQFF.

The V and J genes are TRBV5-5 and TRBJ1-1; D might be TRBD1 (5 bases). Germline V gene sequence: CDR1 SGHKS, CDR2 YYEKEE (reference sequence). V was trimmed by 5 bases and J by 1 base, leaving 15 bases between them. The CDR3 consists of 15 residues. The CDR3 nucleotides read TGTGCCAGCAGAGAACGGGGGTACCCGAACACTGAAGCTTTCTTT. This translates into CASRERGYPNTEAFF.

V gene TRBV7-2 combines with J gene TRBJ2-5, with D possibly being TRBD1 (6 bases). Trimming shortened V by 5 bases and J by 1 base, and 11 bases separated the two germline ends. The length of the CDR3 is 14 residues. Germline loops: CDR1 SGHTA, CDR2 FQGNSA. The CDR3 here is CASSTQGIQETQYF. DNA of the CDR3: TGTGCCAGCAGCACACAGGGCATCCAAGAGACCCAGTACTTC.